This T cell receptor beta chain was sequenced in a study of breast tumors, draining lymph nodes, adjacent tissues. TCRdb re-called the multiplex PCR reads with MiXCR, one entry per CDR3 protein. The data show tens of thousands of distinct CDR3 sequences, roughly a fifth seen once. This clonotype was observed once. One base away lies a much larger clone, so this may be a sequencing read error. Axillary draining lymph nodes of breast cancer patients supplied the node samples. The CDR3 covers 13 residues. In germline, CDR1 is SGHAT, CDR2 FQNNGV. Sequenced input: axillary lymph node tissue. The rearrangement links TRBV11-2 to TRBJ1-5; no definite D call. The receptor's source is a female donor with breast cancer. Some clones in this sample may be carry-over from other donors' samples. CDR3: CAGSLVAGQPQHF. CDR3 DNA sequence: TGTGCCGGCAGCCTTGTGGCGGGCCAGCCCCAGCATTTT.